Below, one T cell receptor beta chain is given with its context. The antigen is unknown. The sample is drawn from a study of radiotherapy plus CTLA-4 blockade in lung cancer. General observations from the study: Increased serum interferon-beta after radiation also reportedly predicted response strongly.

Measured with immunoSEQ multiplex PCR; TCRdb has only the in-frame clones, and not every one. The sample gives over 100,000 clones, about 90% of which show up once; approximately 6.6% is in the top ten. This CDR3 has 15 residues. CDR1 and CDR2 from the germline V gene are SGDLS and YYNGEE. The V and J ends lost 0 bases and 7 bases, in that order; junction bases with no gene match: 6. The clonotype originates from a human donor with non-small cell lung cancer that progressed on radiotherapy plus ipilimumab. The V gene is TRBV9, the J gene TRBJ2-1; 8 nucleotides match TRBD1. Source: peripheral blood, taken from a patient treated with radiotherapy plus ipilimumab. The CDR3 here is CASSVGDRGRNEQFF. Written as DNA, the CDR3 is TGTGCCAGCAGCGTAGGAGACAGGGGCCGTAATGAGCAGTTCTTC.